This record looks at one T cell receptor beta chain sequence and its context. This CDR3 region has 14 residues. Germline V gives CDR1 SQVTM, CDR2 ANQGSEA. Trimming shortened V by 3 bases and J by 4 bases, and 16 bases separated the two germline ends. Per the original data handling: Reference gene primer amplification in the assay estimated nucleated cell counts. TCRdb's copy holds only in-frame clones and misses some; the assay was immunoSEQ multiplex PCR. That table furnishes V, J and clone size, whereas the DNA furnished D and trimming. The data contain over 60,000 clones, more than 80% of them singletons. The sample comes from a study of blood T cell repertoires in COVID-19. Study overall: T cells, B-cell-depleted T cells, or PBMCs provided the cDNA or gDNA that served as material.

The sequence was collected from a woman of 80 years or more with active COVID-19. Material: peripheral blood. The chain carries TRBV29-1 and TRBJ2-7; D might be TRBD2 (6 bases). DNA for the CDR3: TGCAGCGTTGAGGTGGCCGGGAGCGGGTACGAGCAGTACTTC. Its translation is CSVEVAGSGYEQYF.